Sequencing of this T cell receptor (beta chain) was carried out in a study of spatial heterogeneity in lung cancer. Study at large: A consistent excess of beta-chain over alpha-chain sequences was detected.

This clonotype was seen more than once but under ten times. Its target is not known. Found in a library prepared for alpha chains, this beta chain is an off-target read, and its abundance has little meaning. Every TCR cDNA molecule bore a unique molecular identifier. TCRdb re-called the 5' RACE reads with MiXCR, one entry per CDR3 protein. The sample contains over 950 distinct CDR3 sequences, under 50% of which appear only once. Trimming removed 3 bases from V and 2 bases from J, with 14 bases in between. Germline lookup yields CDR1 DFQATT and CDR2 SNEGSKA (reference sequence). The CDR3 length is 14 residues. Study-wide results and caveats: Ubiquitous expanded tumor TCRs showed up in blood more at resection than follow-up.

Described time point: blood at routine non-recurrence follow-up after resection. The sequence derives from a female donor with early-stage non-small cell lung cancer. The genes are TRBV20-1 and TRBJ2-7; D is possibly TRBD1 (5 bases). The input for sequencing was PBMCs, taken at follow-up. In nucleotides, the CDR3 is TGCAGTGCTAGTGTCATCAGGGCCACCTACGAGCAGTACTTC. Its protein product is CSASVIRATYEQYF.